Presented here are 17 T cell receptor beta chains from one specimen sequenced in a study of OX40 agonist ivuxolimab in advanced cancers. Method: immunoSEQ multiplex PCR; TCRdb's copy keeps in-frame clones and lacks some. The sample consists of tens of thousands of clones, over 60% of them appearing once. The sample in question was CD4+ or CD8+ T cells sorted from blood, obtained in a trial of the OX40 agonist ivuxolimab. These receptors all stem from an adult with an advanced solid tumor such as melanoma, head and neck, liver or kidney cancer.

The J gene is TRBJ1-4, the V gene TRBV9; D gene unclear. The CDR3 is 15 residues long. V gave up 0 bases and J gave up 2 bases, with 8 bases separating them. CDR1 is SGDLS, CDR2 YYNGEE, per germline. In DNA, the CDR3 is TGTGCCAGCAGCGTAGAGGGTCGTACTAATGAAAAACTGTTTTTT. Translating gives CASSVEGRTNEKLFF.

In this sample, this clone turned up once. J is TRBJ2-5 and V is TRBV9, with 13 bases lining up with TRBD2. The CDR3 runs 15 residues. J was trimmed by 5 bases and V by 4 bases; bases with no gene match: 5. Germline V lookup: CDR1 SGDLS, CDR2 YYNGEE. In DNA, the CDR3 is TGTGCCAGCAGCACGACTAGCGGGGGGTGGGAGACCCAGTACTTC. Translating it yields CASSTTSGGWETQYF.

The chain couples TRBV14 to TRBJ2-5; 10 bases fit TRBD2. The CDR3 contains 15 residues. Trimming took 1 base from V and 4 from J; bases not matched to a gene: 3. Germline V gene data show CDR1 as SGHDN and CDR2 as FVKESK. The CDR3 loop reads CASSQGLAGVETQYF. In nucleotides, the CDR3 is TGTGCCAGCAGCCAAGGGCTAGCGGGGGTAGAGACCCAGTACTTC. The full variable domain, completed using reference TRBV14 and TRBJ2-5, is EAGVTQFPSHSVIEKGQTVTLRCDPISGHDNLYWYRRVMGKEIKFLLHFVKESKQDESGMPNNRFLAERTGGTYSTLKVQPAELEDSGVYFCASSQGLAGVETQYFGPGTRLLVL.

This clone has more than one count but fewer than ten. The chain couples TRBV30 to TRBJ2-7; the match to TRBD2 covers 7 bases. The ends lost 4 bases at V and 2 bases at J; junction bases unmatched: 5. Per the germline V gene, CDR1 is GTSNPN and CDR2 is SVGIG (reference sequence). This CDR3 has 13 residues. The CDR3 DNA is TGTGCCTGGAATTACGGGAGGCCCTACGAGCAGTACTTC. Its translation: CAWNYGRPYEQYF.

The rearrangement uses TRBV5-5 and TRBJ2-1; perhaps TRBD2 as D (5 bases). V shed 5 bases and J shed 2 bases, with 14 bases lying between them. The CDR3 runs 15 residues. Germline CDR1 reads SGHKS; CDR2 reads YYEKEE (reference sequence). The CDR3: CASRVRLATYNEQFF. The CDR3 DNA is TGTGCCAGCAGGGTGAGGCTAGCAACCTACAATGAGCAGTTCTTC.

This chain uses TRBV13 with TRBJ1-2; the match to TRBD1 covers 9 bases. Germline trimming cut 7 bases from V and 0 bases from J; bases unmatched to any gene: 24. In germline, CDR1 is PRHDT, CDR2 FYEKMQ (reference sequence). This CDR3 is 21 amino acids long. The CDR3 spells CASTPPAPLTGGMGANYGYTF. In DNA form, the CDR3 reads TGTGCCAGCACCCCCCCCGCCCCGTTAACAGGGGGCATGGGGGCTAACTATGGCTACACCTTC.

The V and J genes are TRBV7-9 and TRBJ1-1; D possibly corresponds to TRBD1 (5 bases). Germline V gives CDR1 SEHNR, CDR2 FQNEAQ (reference sequence). Trimming cost V 5 bases and J 2 bases, with 18 bases left between them. The CDR3 totals 16 residues. CDR3 sequence reads: CASSPTTGTGNTEAFF. As DNA, the CDR3 is TGTGCCAGCAGCCCTACGACCGGGACCGGAAACACTGAAGCTTTCTTT.

This chain uses TRBV6-1 with TRBJ2-2; D may be TRBD1 or TRBD2 (6 bases each). V lost 3 bases and J lost 0, with 17 bases in between. The CDR3 spans 18 residues. Germline V lookup: CDR1 MNHNS, CDR2 SASEGT. The CDR3 bases are TGTGCCAGCAGTGATGGGGGGCCCAAATTCTCGAACACCGGGGAGCTGTTTTTT. Protein: CASSDGGPKFSNTGELFF.

This clone was seen a handful of times. The chain employs TRBV5-6 and TRBJ2-6, with TRBD1 as a possible D gene (5 bases). Germline V lookup: CDR1 SGHDT, CDR2 YYEEEE. The length of the CDR3 is 14 residues. Trimming took 3 bases from V and 2 from J, leaving 6 bases between them. The CDR3, as DNA: TGTGCCAGCAGCTCCAGGGCTGGGGCCAACGTCCTGACTTTC. This gives the protein CASSSRAGANVLTF.

V and J are TRBV5-5 and TRBJ2-7, with 10 bases lining up with TRBD1. This CDR3 has 14 residues. Germline lookup yields CDR1 SGHKS and CDR2 YYEKEE (reference sequence). V shed 6 bases, J shed 4 bases, and the junction held 7 bases outside the gene matches. The CDR3 DNA follows: TGTGCCAGCAAATTTGACAGGGGGCTGTACGAGCAGTACTTC. It specifies CASKFDRGLYEQYF.

This clone came up once. This rearrangement joins TRBV21-1 to TRBJ2-7; TRBD2, the table's D call, was not compared with the DNA. TRBV21-1 is a pseudogene. The CDR3 sequence is 21 residues long. DNA of the CDR3: TGTGCCAGCAGCAAATCGGGACAGGCCTGGGTAGCGGGAGACACTGGGTACGAGCAGTACTTC. The encoded protein is CASSKSGQAWVAGDTGYEQYF.

The chain joins TRBV5-8 to TRBJ1-6, with a possible D match to TRBD1 (5 bases). V was clipped by 4 bases and J by 7 bases, with 12 bases between them. The CDR3 consists of 14 residues. The germline CDR1 and CDR2 sequences are SGHTS and YDEGEE. The CDR3 DNA reads TGTGCCAGCAGCACTTACAGGAAGAATTCACCCCTCCACTTT. As protein: CASSTYRKNSPLHF. The full variable domain, rest sourced from reference TRBV5-8 and TRBJ1-6, is EAGVTQSPTHLIKTRGQQATLRCSPISGHTSVYWYQQALGLGLQFLLWYDEGEERNRGNFPPRFSGRQFPNYSSELNVNALELEDSALYLCASSTYRKNSPLHFGNGTRLTVT.

In this sample, this clone turned up a few times. V gene TRBV7-9 combines with J gene TRBJ1-2; TRBD1 matches 8 bases. The CDR3 contains 13 residues. The V and J ends lost 3 bases and 6 bases, in that order; junction bases with no gene match: 3. CDR1 and CDR2 (germline): SEHNR, FQNEAQ (reference sequence). For the CDR3, the DNA is TGTGCCAGCAGCTTGGACAGGGCGGATGGCTACACCTTC. This codes for CASSLDRADGYTF.

This clone was counted between two and nine times. The genes are TRBV27 and TRBJ2-7; TRBD2 aligns across 12 bases. In germline, CDR1 is MNHEY, CDR2 SMNVEV (reference sequence). V shed 3 bases and J 4 bases; nucleotides not matched to a gene: 7. The CDR3 consists of 16 residues. CDR3 residues: CASSFATSGRLYEQYF. The CDR3 coding sequence is TGTGCCAGCAGTTTCGCGACTAGCGGGAGACTTTACGAGCAGTACTTC.

This chain connects TRBV7-8 to TRBJ1-2; D is undetermined. The CDR3 length is 15 residues. Germline V lookup: CDR1 SGHVS, CDR2 FQNEAQ. V was clipped by 3 bases and J by 7 bases, with 18 bases between them. DNA of the CDR3: TGTGCCAGCAGCTTGTATTCTAGGGAGCCACGTGGCTACACCTTC. The encoded protein is CASSLYSREPRGYTF.

The V gene is TRBV2, the J gene TRBJ1-4; D not certain. V was shortened by 5 bases and J by 8 bases, with 12 bases between the two germline ends. CDR1 is SNHLY and CDR2 is FYNNEI in the germline V gene. This CDR3 has 13 amino acids. This CDR3 is CASSLQRLEKLFF. CDR3 in DNA: TGTGCCAGCAGTCTCCAGAGACTGGAAAAACTGTTTTTT.

This clone has only one observation. The chain couples TRBV28 to TRBJ1-4, with a possible D match to TRBD1 (5 bases). The length of the CDR3 is 12 residues. Between the trimmed V and J ends, which lost 10 bases and 8 bases, there was a span of 14 bases. In germline, CDR1 is MDHEN, CDR2 SYDVKM. CDR3 region: CAIQDQGEKLFF. Written as DNA, the CDR3 is TGTGCCATCCAGGATCAGGGCGAAAAACTGTTTTTT.